Below are 20 T cell receptor beta chains sequenced from a single sample in a study of blood T cell repertoires in COVID-19. Using immunoSEQ multiplex PCR, the repertoire was profiled, and TCRdb retains in-frame clones only, with some absent. The sample includes fewer than 25,000 clones, around 87% of them seen just once. The sample consisted of peripheral blood. The source is a human donor with active COVID-19. The donor label of this sample is uncertain.

The rearrangement uses TRBV5-1 and TRBJ2-6; TRBD1 might be the D (5 bases). Germline V gene sequence: CDR1 SGHRS, CDR2 YFSETQ. The CDR3 loop spans 16 amino acids. Trimming stripped 0 bases from V and 2 bases from J, with 9 bases between. In DNA form, the CDR3 reads TGCGCCAGCAGCTTGGTACAGGCTACTGGGGCCAACGTCCTGACTTTC. Protein product: CASSLVQATGANVLTF.

The chain recombines TRBV13 with TRBJ2-7; TRBD1 agrees at 11 bases. The CDR3 extends over 15 amino acids. Germline-derived CDR1 and CDR2 are PRHDT and FYEKMQ (reference sequence). Germline trimming cut 0 bases from V and 6 bases from J; bases unmatched to any gene: 4. The CDR3 sequence is CASSLGGTGGPEQYF. CDR3 coding DNA: TGTGCCAGCAGCTTAGGTGGGACAGGGGGACCCGAGCAGTACTTC.

The gene calls are TRBV12-3 or TRBV12-4 and TRBJ1-3; 8 nucleotides align to TRBD1. The CDR3 is 12 amino acids. V shed 6 bases and J 16 bases; nucleotides not matched to a gene: 11. Written as DNA, the CDR3 is TGTGCCAGCAGCCTACCCCCACAGGGGGACTATTTT. Translation: CASSLPPQGDYF.

V usage is TRBV7-2 and J usage is TRBJ1-5, with D possibly being TRBD1 (5 bases). This CDR3 comprises 15 residues. Trimming removed 0 bases from V and 3 bases from J, with 9 bases in between. CDR1 is SGHTA, CDR2 FQGNSA, per germline. The CDR3 reads CASSLAPGNNQPQHF. The CDR3, as DNA: TGTGCCAGCAGCTTAGCCCCAGGGAACAATCAGCCCCAGCATTTT.

This sequence joins TRBV15 and TRBJ2-7; 11 nucleotides agree with TRBD2. Germline CDR1 reads LNHNV; CDR2 reads YYDKDF (reference sequence). The V segment lost 0 bases and the J segment 5 bases; nucleotides outside the gene matches: 12. The CDR3 is 18 residues long. CDR3 bases: TGTGCCACCAGCAGAGATGTTTGGGATAGCGGGGGGGCCCACGAGCAGTACTTC. The encoded protein is CATSRDVWDSGGAHEQYF.

The chain carries TRBV18 and TRBJ2-1; TRBD2 aligns across 10 bases. This CDR3 has 15 residues. CDR1 is KGHSH and CDR2 is LQKENI in the germline V gene. V gave up 7 bases and J gave up 5 bases; unmatched junction bases: 8. This chain's CDR3 is CASFPTSGENNEQFF. In DNA, the CDR3 is TGTGCCAGCTTTCCTACTAGCGGGGAGAACAATGAGCAGTTCTTC.

The count of this clone is one. Here the CDR3 DNA reads TGTGCCAGCAGCTCCGGACAGGGGGCGGTTAATGGCTACACCTTC. Translated, it gives CASSSGQGAVNGYTF. The rearrangement links TRBV11-2 to TRBJ1-2; 11 nucleotides align to TRBD1. The V gene end was trimmed by 4 bases and the J gene end by 6 bases; junction bases not matched to a gene: 7. CDR3 length: 15 residues. The V gene's germline CDR1 is SGHAT and CDR2 FQNNGV.

The chain recombines TRBV7-9 with TRBJ2-3, with D perhaps TRBD1 (6 bases). Germline lookup yields CDR1 SEHNR and CDR2 FQNEAQ (reference sequence). The CDR3 sequence is 14 residues long. The CDR3 sequence: CATSRQGSTDTQYF. The CDR3 nucleotides are TGTGCGACCTCAAGGCAGGGGAGCACAGATACGCAGTATTTT.

The chain recombines TRBV28 with TRBJ2-7; 8 bases map to TRBD2. The V gene end was trimmed by 8 bases and the J gene end by 2 bases; junction bases not matched to a gene: 5. Germline assignment: CDR1 MDHEN and CDR2 SYDVKM. The CDR3 covers 13 residues. The CDR3 spells CASQTSVTYEQYF. In nucleotides, the CDR3 is TGTGCCAGCCAGACTAGCGTCACCTACGAGCAGTACTTC.

This clone was picked up one time. This chain uses TRBV12-5 with TRBJ2-5; D not certain. The germline CDR1 and CDR2 sequences are LGHNT and FRNRAP. The V gene lost 4 bases and the J gene lost 5 bases, with 8 bases spanning the gap. The length of the CDR3 is 12 residues. Here the CDR3 DNA reads TGTGCTAGTGGTTCCGTAGTGGAGACCCAGTACTTC. It codes for CASGSVVETQYF.

The CDR3, as DNA: TGTGCCAGCTCACCGGCCCGCTCTGGAAACACCATATATTTT. Protein sequence: CASSPARSGNTIYF. This chain uses TRBV18 with TRBJ1-3; no clear D. The CDR3 is made up of 14 amino acids. V dropped 3 bases and J dropped 0 bases, with 6 bases sitting between them. Per the germline V gene, CDR1 is KGHSH and CDR2 is LQKENI.

The rearrangement uses TRBV29-1 and TRBJ2-5; perhaps TRBD1 as D (6 bases). CDR1 is SQVTM, CDR2 ANQGSEA, per germline. This CDR3 comprises 13 residues. V was cut by 1 base and J by 5 bases, with 11 bases left in between. CDR3 residues: CSVEAGAEETQYF. The CDR3 bases are TGCAGCGTTGAAGCAGGGGCGGAGGAGACCCAGTACTTC.

This clone turned up a few times. The chain employs TRBV19 and TRBJ1-3; D gene ambiguous. The CDR3 extends over 17 amino acids. V shed 3 bases and J shed 1 base, with 16 bases lying between them. Per germline, CDR1 LNHDA and CDR2 SQIVND (reference sequence). CDR3 nucleotide sequence: TGTGCCAGTAGTATGGGAGCACTCGGCGGATCTGGAAACACCATATATTTT. It translates to CASSMGALGGSGNTIYF.

The chain links TRBV18 to TRBJ2-7; perhaps TRBD1 as D (6 bases). Trimming pared 2 bases from V and 2 bases from J, leaving 16 bases between. Germline CDR1 is KGHSH and CDR2 is LQKENI. The CDR3 totals 16 residues. Here the CDR3 reads CASSPSISPGAYEQYF. The DNA for the CDR3 is TGTGCCAGCTCACCAAGTATCTCCCCAGGGGCCTACGAGCAGTACTTC.

The gene calls are TRBV27 and TRBJ2-2; perhaps TRBD2 as D (6 bases). The CDR3 runs 15 residues. V was clipped by 2 bases and J by 5 bases, with 12 bases between them. Germline V lookup: CDR1 MNHEY, CDR2 SMNVEV (reference sequence). In nucleotides, the CDR3 is TGTGCCAGCAGTTTAGGGGGGATCGGGACCGGGGAGCTGTTTTTT. Translation gives CASSLGGIGTGELFF.

The sample holds a few counts of this clone. The chain uses TRBV29-1 and TRBJ2-3; TRBD2 aligns across 8 bases. Trimming took 7 bases from V and 1 from J; bases not matched to a gene: 7. The CDR3 is 14 residues long. In germline, CDR1 is SQVTM, CDR2 ANQGSEA. The CDR3 nucleotides read TGCAGCGGCTCCTACGGGGGGGGCACAGATACGCAGTATTTT. It specifies CSGSYGGGTDTQYF.

The chain joins TRBV5-1 to TRBJ1-5, with D perhaps matching TRBD1 (6 bases). Between the trimmed V and J ends, which lost 2 bases and 7 bases, there was a span of 16 bases. Per the germline V gene, CDR1 is SGHRS and CDR2 is YFSETQ. The length of the CDR3 is 15 residues. DNA of the CDR3: TGCGCCAGCAGCTTAGGGGGAGGGGTCGGGCAGCCCCAGCATTTT. Translation gives CASSLGGGVGQPQHF.

The chain couples TRBV7-6 to TRBJ2-3; D not certain. The CDR3 spans 16 residues. CDR1 and CDR2 (germline): SGHVS, FNYEAQ. V dropped 0 bases and J dropped 3 bases, with 13 bases sitting between them. CDR3 sequence: CASSLAPVYLTDTQYF. CDR3 nucleotides: TGTGCCAGCAGCTTAGCGCCGGTGTATTTAACAGATACGCAGTATTTT. Supplemented by reference TRBV7-6 and TRBJ2-3, the full variable domain reads GAGVSQSPRYKVTKRGQDVALRCDPISGHVSLYWYRQALGQGPEFLTYFNYEAQQDKSGLPNDRFSAERPEGSISTLTIQRTEQRDSAMYRCASSLAPVYLTDTQYFGPGTRLTVL.

The CDR3 coding sequence is TGTGCCAGCTCACCCGGGACAGGCGAATACAATGAGCAGTTCTTC. As protein: CASSPGTGEYNEQFF. The genes are TRBV18 and TRBJ2-1; 8 nucleotides match TRBD1. V shed 3 bases, J shed 4 bases, and the junction held 5 bases outside the gene matches. Per germline, CDR1 KGHSH and CDR2 LQKENI. The CDR3 contains 15 residues.

DNA of the CDR3: TGTGCCAGCAGCTTGGCCATAGGGGCTAAGGGCGGGGAGCTGTTTTTT. It codes for CASSLAIGAKGGELFF. V gene TRBV5-4 combines with J gene TRBJ2-2; D is possibly TRBD1 (5 bases). This CDR3 is 16 amino acids long. V dropped 0 bases and J dropped 7 bases, with 16 bases sitting between them. CDR1 and CDR2 from the germline V gene are SGHNT and YYREEE (reference sequence).